This TCR beta chain was identified in a study of naive and memory T cell subsets. V lost 7 bases, J lost 5 bases, and 18 bases lay in between. The CDR3 has 14 residues. The beta constant-region primer was an equimolar mix of two oligonucleotides covering TRBC1 and TRBC2. TCRdb re-derived calls from the UMI-ligation and nested PCR reads in MiXCR, one entry per CDR3 protein. The sample holds 77,000 or so distinct CDR3 sequences, approximately 14% seen once. The chain recombines TRBV12-3 or TRBV12-4 with TRBJ2-7; perhaps TRBD1 as D (5 bases). This clonotype was sampled from a human donor in good health. Sequenced sample: central memory CD4+ T cells from blood. CDR3 DNA: TGTGCCAGCACCAGATTGGGGCGTTTAGACGAGCAGTACTTC. Its protein is CASTRLGRLDEQYF.